A selection of T cell receptor beta chains follows, all from one sample in a study of blood T cells in healthy people across ages. MiXCR was run by TCRdb on the 5' RACE reads, yielding one entry per CDR3 protein. This table holds roughly 570,000 distinct CDR3 sequences, 25% to 30% found once. Sequencing was performed on blood. The receptors come from a woman in her seventies in good health. Both conserved end residues are part of each CDR3. Fields, in order: V gene, clone size, J gene, D gene, CDR3 DNA, CDR3 protein. D genes are given only for firm matches. Size is stated for part of the rows, as once, few or many counts, or as a class when the clone is expanded.

>TRBV20-1|-|TRBJ2-7|-
TGCAGTGCTAGATACCAAAGCTCCTACGAGCAGTACTTC
CSARYQSSYEQYF
>TRBV7-2|-|TRBJ1-2|-
TGTGCCAGCAGCTTAGGGCGAATTACGAACTATGGCTACACCTTC
CASSLGRITNYGYTF
>TRBV20-1|few|TRBJ2-1|-
TGCAGCAGCAGGGACCACCTTTACAATGAGCAGTTCTTC
CSSRDHLYNEQFF
>TRBV4-3|-|TRBJ1-2|-
TGCGCCAGCAGCCCCACAGGGATGTTGAGGGGCTACACCTTC
CASSPTGMLRGYTF
>TRBV20-1|-|TRBJ2-5|TRBD2
TGCAGTGCATCTAGCGGGCAGCAAGAGACCCAGTACTTC
CSASSGQQETQYF
>TRBV5-6|many|TRBJ2-1|TRBD2
TGTGCCAGCAGCTTAAGCGGGGGGGCTAATGAGCAGTTCTTC
CASSLSGGANEQFF
>TRBV2|few|TRBJ2-5|TRBD2
TGTGCCAGCAGGAGAATAGCGGGGGCCCTCGTAGAGACCCAGTACTTC
CASRRIAGALVETQYF
>TRBV15|many|TRBJ2-5|-
TGTGCCACGCGCGTCAGTCAAAACCAAGAGACCCAGTACTTC
CATRVSQNQETQYF
>TRBV20-1|-|TRBJ2-5|TRBD1
TGCAGTGCTTTCGACAGGGTGTTTGTTGAGACCCAGTACTTC
CSAFDRVFVETQYF
>TRBV9|-|TRBJ2-5|TRBD2
TGTGCCAGCAGCGTTCGGGGTAGCGGGGGCGAAGAGACCCAGTACTTC
CASSVRGSGGEETQYF
>TRBV7-2|few|TRBJ2-5|-
TGTGCCAGCAGCTTAGCCACAGCATCGGAGACCCAGTACTTC
CASSLATASETQYF
>TRBV4-3|-|TRBJ2-5|-
TGCGCCAGCAGCCGATCGACAGGACTGTGGGAGACCCAGTACTTC
CASSRSTGLWETQYF
>TRBV29-1|few|TRBJ2-5|TRBD2
TGCAGCGTTGGAGGACTAGCGGGGGGCGGGGAGACCCAGTACTTC
CSVGGLAGGGETQYF
>TRBV12-3/TRBV12-4|-|TRBJ2-1|-
TGTGCCAGCTGTCCGACAGGAAATGAGCAGTTCTTC
CASCPTGNEQFF
>TRBV7-8|few|TRBJ1-2|-
TGTGCCAGCAGCCCCTGGCTCGAGGATGGCTACACCTTC
CASSPWLEDGYTF
>TRBV6-2/TRBV6-3|many|TRBJ2-1|-
TGTGCCACCACAGGGGACTCTTACAATGAGCAGTTCTTC
CATTGDSYNEQFF
>TRBV7-9|many|TRBJ2-5|TRBD1
TGTGCCAGCAGCTTAGTGGGACAGGCCCAAGAGACCCAGTACTTC
CASSLVGQAQETQYF
>TRBV18|many|TRBJ2-5|-
TGTGCCAGCAGCCCACGGGGCGGAGAGACCCAGTACTTC
CASSPRGGETQYF
>TRBV15|-|TRBJ2-7|-
TGTGTCACCAGCATTGGACAAGCCTACGAGCAGTACTTC
CVTSIGQAYEQYF
>TRBV10-2|few|TRBJ2-7|-
TGCGCCAGCAGTGTTCCCAGGGGAGTCTACGAGCAGTACTTC
CASSVPRGVYEQYF
>TRBV6-2/TRBV6-3|few|TRBJ2-1|-
TGTGCCAGCAGTTACTCGATAGCGCTTGAGCAGTTCTTC
CASSYSIALEQFF
>TRBV28|once|TRBJ1-2|-
TGTGCCAGCAGTTCAAGCCCAGGCCTTGGCTACACCTTC
CASSSSPGLGYTF
>TRBV10-3|once|TRBJ1-1|-
TGTGCCATCAGTGGACTGAACACTGAAGCTTTCTTT
CAISGLNTEAFF
>TRBV6-2/TRBV6-3|few|TRBJ2-5|-
TGTGCCAGCAGTTACTCGGGCCTTCAAGAGACCCAGTACTTC
CASSYSGLQETQYF
>TRBV4-3|-|TRBJ1-2|-
TGCGCCAGCAGCCAAGAGTTTTGGGGAGGATATGGCTACACCTTC
CASSQEFWGGYGYTF
>TRBV6-1|few|TRBJ2-5|-
TGTGCCAGCAGTGAGATAGGTTTATCTTTAGGAGAGACCCAGTACTTC
CASSEIGLSLGETQYF
>TRBV7-7|-|TRBJ2-1|-
TGTGCTAGCAGCTTGGTCGCGGGACAGAACAATGAGCAGTTCTTC
CASSLVAGQNNEQFF